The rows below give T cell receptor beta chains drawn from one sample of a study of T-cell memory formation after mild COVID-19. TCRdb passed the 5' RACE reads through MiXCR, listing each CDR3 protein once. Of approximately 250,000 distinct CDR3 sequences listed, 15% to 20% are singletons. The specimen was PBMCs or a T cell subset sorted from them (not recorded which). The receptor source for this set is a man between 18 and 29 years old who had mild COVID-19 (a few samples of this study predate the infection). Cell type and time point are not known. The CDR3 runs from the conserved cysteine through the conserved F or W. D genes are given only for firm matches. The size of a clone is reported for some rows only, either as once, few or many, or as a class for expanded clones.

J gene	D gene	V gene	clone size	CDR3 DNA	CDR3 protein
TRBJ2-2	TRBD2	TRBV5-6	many	TGTGCCAGCAGCTTGCTCCTAGCGGGGGGCAGGACCGGGGAGCTGTTTTTT	CASSLLLAGGRTGELFF
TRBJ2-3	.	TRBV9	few	TGTGCCAGCAGCGCCATAGGCACAGATACGCAGTATTTT	CASSAIGTDTQYF
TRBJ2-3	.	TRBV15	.	TGTGCCACCAGTAGGGGGGGGCCTGGAGATACGCAGTATTTT	CATSRGGPGDTQYF
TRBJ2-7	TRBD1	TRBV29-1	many	TGCAGCGTCGGACAGGGGACCTACGAGCAGTACTTC	CSVGQGTYEQYF
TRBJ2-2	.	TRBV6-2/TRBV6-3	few	TGTGCCAGCAGTTCCACCTGGACCGGGGAGCTGTTTTTT	CASSSTWTGELFF
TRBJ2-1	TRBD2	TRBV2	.	TGTGCCAGCAGTGAATCTCGCGGGGGTGTATATGAGCAGTTCTTC	CASSESRGGVYEQFF
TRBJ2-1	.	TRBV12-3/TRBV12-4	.	TGTGCCAGCAGTTTTGCCTTCTACAATGAGCAGTTCTTC	CASSFAFYNEQFF
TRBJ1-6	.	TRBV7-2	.	TGTGCCAGCAGCCTCCGTTCACCCCTCCACTTT	CASSLRSPLHF
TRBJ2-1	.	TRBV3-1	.	TGTGCCAGCAGCCAAGACCCCGACTATAACAATGAGCAGTTCTTC	CASSQDPDYNNEQFF
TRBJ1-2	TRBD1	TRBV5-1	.	TGCGCCAGCAAACCATCGACAGGGGAGGTCTATGGCTACACCTTC	CASKPSTGEVYGYTF
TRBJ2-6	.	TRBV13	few	TGTGCAACCAGAAGGGCTACTGGGGCCAACGTCCTGACTTTC	CATRRATGANVLTF
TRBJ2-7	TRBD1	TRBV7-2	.	TGTGCCAGCAGCGTAACAGGGGGGTCCTACGAGCAGTACTTC	CASSVTGGSYEQYF
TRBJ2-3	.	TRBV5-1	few	TGCGCCAGCAGCTTCAGACACGAAAGCACAGATACGCAGTATTTT	CASSFRHESTDTQYF
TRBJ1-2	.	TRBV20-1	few	TGCAGTGCTAGGTCATTCGGGAGTCCGGGCTACACCTTC	CSARSFGSPGYTF
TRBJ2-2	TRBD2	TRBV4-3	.	TGCGCCAGCAGCCAAGTGATCCGAACCGGGACTAGCGGGGGGCCACCCAACACCGGGGAGCTGTTTTTT	CASSQVIRTGTSGGPPNTGELFF
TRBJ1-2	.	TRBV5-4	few	TGTGCCAGCAGCTCGACACAGGGCGATGGCTACACCTTC	CASSSTQGDGYTF
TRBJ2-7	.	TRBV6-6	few	TGTGCCAGCAGCATGCTTACACACGAGCAGTACTTC	CASSMLTHEQYF
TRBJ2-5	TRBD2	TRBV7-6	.	TGTGCCAGCAGCTCCACTAGCGGGGGCCTGACCCAGTACTTC	CASSSTSGGLTQYF
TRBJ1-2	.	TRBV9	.	TGTGCCAGCAGCGTAGGTGGTACCGGGGGGTTACATGGCTACACCTTC	CASSVGGTGGLHGYTF
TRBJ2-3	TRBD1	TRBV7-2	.	TGTGCCAGCAGCTTAGGGCCGGGACAGGGGGCAGATACGCAGTATTTT	CASSLGPGQGADTQYF
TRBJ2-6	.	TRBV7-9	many	TGTGCCAGCAGCAAACGGGTATCCCGTAACCACGTCCTGACTTTC	CASSKRVSRNHVLTF
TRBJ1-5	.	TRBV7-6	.	TGTGCCAGCAGCTTACAGTCGGGGCTGAATCAGCCCCAGCATTTT	CASSLQSGLNQPQHF
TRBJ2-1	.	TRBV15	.	TGTGCCACCAGCAGAGCGGCAGGGAATTACAATGAGCAGTTCTTC	CATSRAAGNYNEQFF